Following are 29 T cell receptor beta chains from one sample sequenced in a study of cytomegalovirus exposure and HLA in healthy donors. The PCR employed 60 Vbeta primers together with 13 Jbeta primers. Method: immunoSEQ multiplex PCR; TCRdb's copy keeps in-frame clones and lacks some. The listing contains approximately 93,000 clones. Material: PBMCs. These receptors originate from a woman aged 30 to 39 in good health and CMV-seronegative.

The chain combines TRBV11-3 with TRBJ2-3, with a possible D match to TRBD2 (5 bases). V dropped 5 bases and J dropped 3 bases, with 15 bases sitting between them. Germline V lookup: CDR1 SGHNT, CDR2 YENEEA. The CDR3 is 15 amino acids. The CDR3 spells CASSHAGGWTDTQYF. In nucleotides, the CDR3 is TGTGCCAGCAGCCACGCAGGCGGGTGGACAGATACGCAGTATTTT.

The chain couples TRBV19 to TRBJ2-5; possibly TRBD1 for D (5 bases). There are 13 residues in the CDR3. Trimming stripped 3 bases from V and 4 bases from J, with 9 bases between. The V gene's germline CDR1 is LNHDA and CDR2 SQIVND (reference sequence). CDR3 nucleotide sequence: TGTGCCAGTAGTATGAGGCAGGGAGAGACCCAGTACTTC. It specifies CASSMRQGETQYF.

Here the CDR3 DNA reads TGTGCCAGCAGTCGGGGGGGTAGCTCTGGAAACACCATATATTTT. Translated, it gives CASSRGGSSGNTIYF. V is TRBV6-5 and J is TRBJ1-3; D perhaps matches TRBD1 (5 bases). CDR1 is MNHEY, CDR2 SVGAGI, per germline. This CDR3 spans 15 amino acids. V lost 5 bases and J lost 0, with 11 bases in between.

The chain has TRBV5-6 and TRBJ1-4; the match to TRBD1 covers 10 bases. The length of the CDR3 is 14 residues. CDR1 SGHDT and CDR2 YYEEEE come from the germline V gene. Trimming took 1 base from V and 7 from J; bases not matched to a gene: 1. The CDR3 DNA reads TGTGCCAGCAGCTTGTGGGACAGGGGTGAAAAACTGTTTTTT. Translating gives CASSLWDRGEKLFF.

The chain links TRBV6-1 to TRBJ1-3, with 8 bases matching TRBD1. V lost 11 bases and J lost 0; bases outside the gene matches: 9. Germline values: CDR1 MNHNS, CDR2 SASEGT. The CDR3 has 15 residues. The CDR3: CASPGGTGSGNTIYF. The CDR3 DNA reads TGTGCCTCACCCGGGGGGACAGGCTCTGGAAACACCATATATTTT.

V is TRBV2 and J is TRBJ1-2; no firm D call. This CDR3 has 13 residues. V dropped 5 bases and J dropped 1 base, with 8 bases sitting between them. Looked up from germline, CDR1 is SNHLY and CDR2 is FYNNEI. In nucleotides, the CDR3 is TGTGCCAGCAGTCAGGACTTTAACTATGGCTACACCTTC. Its translation: CASSQDFNYGYTF.

The chain has TRBV5-1 and TRBJ2-1; the D gene is possibly TRBD2 (5 bases). V gave up 0 bases and J gave up 8 bases, with 18 bases separating them. CDR3 size: 16 residues. CDR1 is SGHRS and CDR2 is YFSETQ in the germline V gene. Here the CDR3 DNA reads TGCGCCAGCAGCTTGGAGGGCAGAGCGGAGGTCGATGAGCAGTTCTTC. Amino acid sequence: CASSLEGRAEVDEQFF.

The chain has TRBV4-2 and TRBJ1-3, with D perhaps matching TRBD1 (5 bases). V was trimmed by 0 bases and J by 1 base, leaving 7 bases between them. CDR1 is LGHNA, CDR2 YNFKEQ, per germline. The CDR3 extends over 15 amino acids. Here the CDR3 reads CASSQEEGSGNTIYF. CDR3 bases: TGTGCCAGCAGCCAAGAGGAGGGGTCTGGAAACACCATATATTTT.

J is TRBJ2-1 and V is TRBV28, with 11 bases that match TRBD2. Germline V gene data show CDR1 as MDHEN and CDR2 as SYDVKM. This CDR3 region has 17 residues. The V segment lost 2 bases and the J segment 3 bases; nucleotides outside the gene matches: 6. The chain's CDR3 is CASSLPRLAGGYNEQFF. CDR3 DNA sequence: TGTGCCAGCAGTTTACCCCGTCTAGCGGGAGGCTACAATGAGCAGTTCTTC.

The chain uses TRBV5-1 and TRBJ2-7, with D perhaps matching TRBD1 (5 bases). Germline V CDR1 and CDR2: SGHRS, YFSETQ. V was clipped by 0 bases and J by 2 bases, with 6 bases between them. The length of the CDR3 is 13 residues. The CDR3 here is CASSLAQAYEQYF. In DNA form, the CDR3 reads TGCGCCAGCAGCTTGGCACAGGCCTACGAGCAGTACTTC.

The chain joins TRBV6-5 to TRBJ2-3, with a tentative D call TRBD1 (6 bases). From germline, CDR1 is MNHEY and CDR2 SVGAGI. The CDR3 has 14 amino acids. V lost 5 bases and J lost 1, with 10 bases in between. The CDR3 spells CASSLRQGTDTQYF. CDR3 bases: TGTGCCAGCAGTCTACGACAGGGCACAGATACGCAGTATTTT.

The rearrangement uses TRBV9 and TRBJ2-7; 9 nucleotides align to TRBD2. The CDR3 runs to 17 residues. The germline V gene encodes CDR1 SGDLS and CDR2 YYNGEE. V lost 0 bases to trimming and J lost 4 bases; unmatched junction nucleotides: 11. The chain's CDR3 is CASSVVYRPSGEYEQYF. The CDR3 bases are TGTGCCAGCAGCGTAGTTTATAGGCCTAGCGGGGAATACGAGCAGTACTTC.

V is TRBV7-2 and J is TRBJ1-1; D gene uncertain. The V and J ends lost 5 bases and 6 bases respectively, with 16 bases between them. This CDR3 region has 14 residues. The germline V gene has CDR1 SGHTA and CDR2 FQGNSA. The CDR3 DNA reads as TGTGCCAGCAGCCTAGACGCGCGTACAGCTGAAGCTTTCTTT. Protein sequence: CASSLDARTAEAFF. The entire variable domain, with the rest obtained from reference TRBV7-2 and TRBJ1-1, is as follows: GAGVSQSPSNKVTEKGKDVELRCDPISGHTALYWYRQSLGQGLEFLIYFQGNSAPDKSGLPSDRFSAERTGGSVSTLTIQRTQQEDSAVYLCASSLDARTAEAFFGQGTRLTVV.

The J gene is TRBJ2-2, the V gene TRBV11-3; D possibly corresponds to TRBD1 (6 bases). The CDR3 totals 18 residues. Germline CDR1 and CDR2: SGHNT and YENEEA. Trimming removed 3 bases from V and 1 base from J, with 18 bases in between. CDR3 sequence reads: CASSLNIANRENTGELFF. DNA of the CDR3: TGTGCCAGCAGCTTGAACATCGCGAACAGGGAGAACACCGGGGAGCTGTTTTTT.

The J gene is TRBJ1-2, the V gene TRBV29-1, with a weak D call TRBD1 (5 bases). Germline assignment: CDR1 SQVTM and CDR2 ANQGSEA. There are 14 residues in the CDR3. V lost 7 bases to trimming and J lost 5 bases, with 20 bases between them. The CDR3 region has the DNA TGCAGCGCTATACTTCCGGGGGAGCCTTATGGCTACACCTTC. It encodes CSAILPGEPYGYTF.

The genes are TRBV11-3 and TRBJ2-1; TRBD2 agrees at 7 bases. With V trimmed by 2 bases and J by 2 bases, 0 bases remained unmatched. Per the germline V gene, CDR1 is SGHNT and CDR2 is YENEEA. The CDR3 is 14 residues long. CDR3 coding DNA: TGTGCCAGCAGCTTACGGGGGGCCTACAATGAGCAGTTCTTC. Its translation is CASSLRGAYNEQFF.

The rearrangement uses TRBV29-1 and TRBJ1-4; D might be TRBD1 (6 bases). Between the trimmed V and J ends, which lost 6 bases and 8 bases, there was a span of 16 bases. This CDR3 spans 13 amino acids. In germline, CDR1 is SQVTM, CDR2 ANQGSEA. CDR3 residues: CSVGGGSVEKLFF. Here the CDR3 DNA reads TGCAGCGTGGGGGGGGGCTCCGTAGAAAAACTGTTTTTT.

The genes are TRBV6-6 and TRBJ1-5; 8 nucleotides match TRBD1. Germline values: CDR1 MNHNY, CDR2 SVGAGI (reference sequence). The CDR3 length is 15 residues. J was trimmed by 9 bases and V by 5 bases; bases with no gene match: 12. The DNA of the CDR3 is TGTGCCAGCAGTGACACACAGGGGGTGAGTCCGCCCCAGCATTTT. Translation: CASSDTQGVSPPQHF.

V usage is TRBV5-1 and J usage is TRBJ1-1; D is uncertain. Germline CDR1 is SGHRS and CDR2 is YFSETQ. Trimming removed 0 bases from V and 0 bases from J, with 6 bases in between. The CDR3 sequence is 14 residues long. CDR3 in DNA: TGCGCCAGCAGCTTGGCCACATTGAACACTGAAGCTTTCTTT. Translation gives CASSLATLNTEAFF.

The gene calls are TRBV7-9 and TRBJ2-5; D unclear. The germline V and J ends were trimmed by 7 bases and 3 bases, with 9 bases remaining between them. CDR1 is SEHNR and CDR2 is FQNEAQ in the germline V gene (reference sequence). The CDR3 has 12 amino acids. The CDR3 spells CASNQDKETQYF. CDR3 nucleotides: TGTGCCAGCAACCAGGATAAAGAGACCCAGTACTTC.

The rearrangement joins TRBV5-6 to TRBJ2-7; TRBD1 matches 11 bases. CDR3 length: 16 amino acids. Germline-derived CDR1 and CDR2 are SGHDT and YYEEEE. After removal of 4 bases from V and 4 bases from J, the junction contained 10 bases not matched to a gene. CDR3 protein: CASSADHRDRGYEQYF. The DNA for the CDR3 is TGTGCCAGCAGCGCCGACCACCGGGACAGGGGGTACGAGCAGTACTTC.

The chain recombines TRBV7-8 with TRBJ1-2, with 12 bases that match TRBD1. Germline CDR1 and CDR2: SGHVS and FQNEAQ. This CDR3 is 17 amino acids long. The V segment lost 5 bases and the J segment 7 bases; nucleotides outside the gene matches: 14. This chain's CDR3 is CASSPRVPGQGATGYTF. The CDR3 region has the DNA TGTGCCAGCAGCCCTAGAGTACCGGGACAGGGGGCCACTGGCTACACCTTC.

V and J are TRBV7-2 and TRBJ2-2, with D possibly TRBD2 on 5 matching bases. This CDR3 spans 13 amino acids. With 9 bases removed from V and 2 bases from J, the gap between germline ends came to 10 bases. CDR1 is SGHTA, CDR2 FQGNSA, per germline. CDR3 protein: CASGRPNTGELFF. The CDR3 bases are TGTGCCAGTGGGAGACCTAACACCGGGGAGCTGTTTTTT.

Comment on this clone: The junction departs from germline at one end; a sequencing error may be responsible. The chain combines TRBV10-3 with TRBJ1-5; no definite D call. The germline gives CDR1 ENHRY, CDR2 SYGVKD. The length of the CDR3 is 16 residues. The CDR3 bases are TGTGCCATCAGTGATCGAGGATCTTATAGCAGTCAGCCCCAGCATTTT. Its translation: CAISDRGSYSSQPQHF.

CDR3 coding DNA: TGTGCCAGCAGTGCCGGGACAGGGCAAGAGACCCAGTACTTC. Amino acid sequence: CASSAGTGQETQYF. This chain joins TRBV2 and TRBJ2-5, with 9 bases aligning to TRBD1. From germline, CDR1 is SNHLY and CDR2 FYNNEI. The CDR3 has 14 amino acids. J gave up 2 bases and V 4 bases, and 2 bases lay outside the gene matches. Full variable domain (outside the CDR3, taken from reference TRBV2 and TRBJ2-5): EPEVTQTPSHQVTQMGQEVILRCVPISNHLYFYWYRQILGQKVEFLVSFYNNEISEKSEIFDDQFSVERPDGSNFTLKIRSTKLEDSAMYFCASSAGTGQETQYFGPGTRLLVL.

The chain couples TRBV6-1 to TRBJ1-1; D gene unclear. CDR3 size: 12 residues. V was pared by 3 bases and J by 11 bases, with 13 bases between. Germline CDR1 reads MNHNS; CDR2 reads SASEGT. Here the CDR3 DNA reads TGTGCCAGCAGTGACGTGTTTTACGGGGCTTTCTTT. It translates to CASSDVFYGAFF.

This sequence joins TRBV6-1 and TRBJ2-3; D is unresolved. Looked up from germline, CDR1 is MNHNS and CDR2 is SASEGT. V gave up 4 bases and J gave up 7 bases, with 6 bases separating them. The CDR3 runs to 11 residues. This CDR3 is CASSAQNTQYF. For the CDR3, the DNA is TGTGCCAGCAGTGCCCAGAATACGCAGTATTTT.

V and J are TRBV7-2 and TRBJ2-1, with D possibly TRBD1 on 6 matching bases. Germline loops: CDR1 SGHTA, CDR2 FQGNSA. The CDR3 has 14 residues. Trimming left V 6 bases short and J 7 bases short, with 16 bases between. The CDR3 is CASRGNIRGNEQFF. The CDR3 DNA is TGTGCCAGCAGGGGGAACATTAGGGGGAATGAGCAGTTCTTC.

The DNA for the CDR3 is TGTGCCAGCAGTGAGGGGGCGGGAGGGTATAATGAGCAGTTCTTC. This translates into CASSEGAGGYNEQFF. The chain combines TRBV25-1 with TRBJ2-1, with 9 nucleotides matching TRBD2. Germline V lookup: CDR1 MGHDK, CDR2 SYGVNS. The CDR3 has 15 residues. Trimming took 3 bases from V and 7 from J; bases not matched to a gene: 7.